The following is a T cell receptor (beta chain) sequence with its context. The entry originates in a study of cytomegalovirus exposure and HLA in healthy donors. PCR was performed using 60 Vbeta and 13 Jbeta primers. Measured with immunoSEQ multiplex PCR; TCRdb has only the in-frame clones, and not every one. The table includes around 150,000 clones, roughly 77% detected once. The sequencing input was PBMCs. The source is a male donor in good health and CMV-seronegative.

CDR3 region: CASSFDRGNSYGYTF. The CDR3 coding sequence is TGTGCCAGCAGTTTCGACAGGGGAAACAGCTATGGCTACACCTTC. The chain uses TRBV28 and TRBJ1-2, with 8 positions matching TRBD1. Germline V CDR1 and CDR2: MDHEN, SYDVKM. Trimming at V came to 3 bases and at J to 4 bases, leaving 7 bases not matched to a gene. CDR3 size: 15 residues.